Each of the 9 T cell receptor beta chains below was sequenced from the same sample in a study of blood T cell repertoires in COVID-19. Data came from immunoSEQ multiplex PCR; TCRdb stores just in-frame clones and leaves some out. The table has approximately 200,000 clones, 85% to 90% seen once. The sample was PBMCs or T cells enriched from blood (not recorded which). These TCRs come from a man between 25 and 39 years old who had recovered from COVID-19.

The chain employs TRBV6-1 and TRBJ1-6; possible D gene TRBD1, 5 bases. This CDR3 comprises 16 residues. In germline, CDR1 is MNHNS, CDR2 SASEGT. Between the trimmed V and J ends, which lost 3 bases and 4 bases, there was a span of 13 bases. CDR3 DNA sequence: TGTGCCAGCAGTGAGGGGGGGGATGAGTATAATTCACCCCTCCACTTT. Its protein is CASSEGGDEYNSPLHF.

The V and J genes are TRBV2 and TRBJ2-2; 10 nucleotides line up with TRBD1. Per germline, CDR1 SNHLY and CDR2 FYNNEI. Trimming cost V 0 bases and J 6 bases; bases outside gene matches: 1. The CDR3 is 15 residues long. CDR3 residues: CASSEAGTGAGELFF. CDR3 coding DNA: TGTGCCAGCAGTGAAGCCGGGACAGGGGCCGGGGAGCTGTTTTTT.

The rearrangement links TRBV19 to TRBJ2-7; 9 bases fit TRBD2. V trimming: 3 bases; J trimming: 5 bases; junction bases outside the gene matches: 8. The CDR3 length is 15 residues. CDR1 and CDR2 from the germline V gene are LNHDA and SQIVND (reference sequence). CDR3 coding DNA: TGTGCCAGTAGTATCGGCGGGCTAGCGGGGAACGAGCAGTACTTC. Protein sequence: CASSIGGLAGNEQYF.

The chain uses TRBV6-2 or TRBV6-3 and TRBJ1-6; D is perhaps TRBD1 (5 bases). Trimming pared 2 bases from V and 0 bases from J, leaving 11 bases between. From germline, CDR1 is MNHEY and CDR2 SVGEGT. The CDR3 sequence is 17 residues long. CDR3 residues: CASSYRQTSSYNSPLHF. The DNA of the CDR3 is TGTGCCAGCAGTTACAGACAGACCAGCTCCTATAATTCACCCCTCCACTTT.

The V gene is TRBV2, the J gene TRBJ1-2; 7 nucleotides match TRBD1. The CDR3 is 14 amino acids. The germline V gene encodes CDR1 SNHLY and CDR2 FYNNEI. The V segment lost 10 bases and the J segment 2 bases; nucleotides outside the gene matches: 10. For the CDR3, the DNA is TGTGCCACGACAGGGAACGGACCCAACTATGGCTACACCTTC. This codes for CATTGNGPNYGYTF.

The chain recombines TRBV7-9 with TRBJ2-7, with TRBD1 identical over 8 bases. After removal of 1 base from V and 6 bases from J, the junction contained 5 bases not matched to a gene. Germline loops: CDR1 SEHNR, CDR2 FQNEAQ (reference sequence). The CDR3 consists of 14 residues. The chain's CDR3 is CASSLGTGSVEQYF. In DNA form, the CDR3 reads TGTGCCAGCAGCTTAGGGACAGGGTCGGTCGAGCAGTACTTC.

The V call is TRBV4-3, the J call TRBJ1-2; D is unclear. Germline-derived CDR1 and CDR2 are LGHNA and YSLEER. The V end was cut by 2 bases, the J end by 5 bases, with 12 bases between. This CDR3 spans 14 amino acids. CDR3 in amino acids: CASSQKAEFYGYTF. Here the CDR3 DNA reads TGCGCCAGCAGCCAAAAGGCGGAGTTTTATGGCTACACCTTC.

The chain is built from TRBV24-1 and TRBJ1-5, with TRBD1 identical over 7 bases. Germline loops: CDR1 KGHDR, CDR2 SFDVKD. CDR3 length: 14 residues. V lost 3 bases and J lost 4; bases outside the gene matches: 2. The CDR3 sequence: CATSDKQGNQPQHF. Here the CDR3 DNA reads TGTGCCACCAGTGATAAACAGGGGAATCAGCCCCAGCATTTT.

The chain links TRBV11-2 to TRBJ2-4, with 9 bases identical to TRBD2. Germline CDR1 SGHAT, CDR2 FQNNGV. With 2 bases clipped from V and 1 base from J, the junction kept 6 bases outside the gene matches. The CDR3 loop spans 17 amino acids. For the CDR3, the DNA is TGTGCCAGCAGCTTATGGTCCGCGGGAGGGGCCAAAAACATTCAGTACTTC. It encodes CASSLWSAGGAKNIQYF.